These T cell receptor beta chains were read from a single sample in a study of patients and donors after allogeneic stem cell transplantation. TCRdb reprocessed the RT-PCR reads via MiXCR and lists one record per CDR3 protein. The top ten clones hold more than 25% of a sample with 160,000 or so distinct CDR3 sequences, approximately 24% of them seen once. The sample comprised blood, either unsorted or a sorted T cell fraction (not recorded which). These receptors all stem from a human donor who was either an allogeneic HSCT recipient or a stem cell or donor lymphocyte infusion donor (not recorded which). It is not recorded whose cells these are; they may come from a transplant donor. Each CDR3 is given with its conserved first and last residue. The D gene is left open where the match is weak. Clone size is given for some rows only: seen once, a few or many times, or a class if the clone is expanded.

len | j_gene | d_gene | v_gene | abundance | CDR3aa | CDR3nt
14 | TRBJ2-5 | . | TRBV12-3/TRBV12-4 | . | CASNPDSSQETQYF | TGTGCCAGTAACCCGGACAGTAGCCAAGAGACCCAGTACTTC
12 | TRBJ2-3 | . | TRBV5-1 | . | CASSHSTDTQYF | TGCGCCAGCAGCCATAGCACAGATACGCAGTATTTT
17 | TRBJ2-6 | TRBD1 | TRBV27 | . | CASSFRDRPSGANVLTF | TGTGCCAGCAGTTTTCGGGACAGACCCTCTGGGGCCAACGTCCTGACTTTC
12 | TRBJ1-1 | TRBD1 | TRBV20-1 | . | CSPTDRDTEAFF | TGCAGCCCGACCGACAGGGACACTGAAGCTTTCTTT
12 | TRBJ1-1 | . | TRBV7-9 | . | CASTRGYTEAFF | TGTGCCAGCACGCGAGGGTACACTGAAGCTTTCTTT
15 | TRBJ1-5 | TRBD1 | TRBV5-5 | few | CASSLGQGVNQPQHF | TGTGCCAGCAGCTTGGGACAGGGGGTCAATCAGCCCCAGCATTTT
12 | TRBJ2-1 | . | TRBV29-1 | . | CSADDSEDEQFF | TGCAGCGCCGATGACAGTGAGGATGAGCAGTTCTTC
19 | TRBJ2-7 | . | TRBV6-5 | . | CASSYSGSDGGPFTYEQYF | TGTGCCAGCAGTTACTCGGGCTCTGATGGCGGACCTTTCACCTACGAGCAGTACTTC
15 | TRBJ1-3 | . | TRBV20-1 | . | CSASPGMSTGNTIYF | TGCAGTGCTAGTCCAGGGATGAGTACTGGAAACACCATATATTTT
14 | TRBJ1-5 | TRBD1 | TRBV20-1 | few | CSARGGQGDQPQHF | TGCAGTGCTAGAGGGGGACAGGGGGATCAGCCCCAGCATTTT
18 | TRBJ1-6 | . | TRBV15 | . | CATSRDTAMDSRNSPLHF | TGTGCCACCAGCAGGGACACCGCCATGGACAGTCGAAATTCACCCCTCCACTTT
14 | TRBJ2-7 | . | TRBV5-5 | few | CASSQPGSSYEQYF | TGTGCCAGCAGCCAGCCCGGTAGCTCCTACGAGCAGTACTTC
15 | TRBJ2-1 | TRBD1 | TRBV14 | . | CASSQDRGLDNEQFF | TGTGCCAGCAGCCAAGACAGGGGGCTTGACAATGAGCAGTTCTTC
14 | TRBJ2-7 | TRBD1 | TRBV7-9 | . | CASSSGTGENEQYF | TGTGCCAGCAGCTCCGGGACAGGGGAAAACGAGCAGTACTTC
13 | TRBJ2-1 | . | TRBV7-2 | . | CASSAKGDYEQFF | TGTGCCAGCAGCGCAAAAGGGGACTATGAGCAGTTCTTC
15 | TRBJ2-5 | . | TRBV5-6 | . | CASSLWDIRQETQYF | TGTGCCAGCAGCCTCTGGGACATCCGACAAGAGACCCAGTACTTC
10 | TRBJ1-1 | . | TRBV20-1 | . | CSASETEAFF | TGCAGTGCCTCTGAGACTGAAGCTTTCTTT
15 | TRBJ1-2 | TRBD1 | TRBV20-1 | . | CSARTSPGQNYGYTF | TGCAGTGCTAGAACCAGCCCGGGACAGAACTATGGCTACACCTTC
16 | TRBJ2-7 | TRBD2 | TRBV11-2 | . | CASSFGTSGVTYEQYF | TGTGCCAGCAGCTTCGGGACTAGCGGGGTAACCTACGAGCAGTACTTC
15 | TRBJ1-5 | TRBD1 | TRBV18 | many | CASSPTGQGGQPQHF | TGTGCCAGCTCACCGACGGGACAGGGAGGTCAGCCCCAGCATTTT
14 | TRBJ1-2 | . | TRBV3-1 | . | CASSLRTDAFGYTF | TGTGCCAGCAGCCTCCGGACGGACGCCTTTGGCTACACCTTC
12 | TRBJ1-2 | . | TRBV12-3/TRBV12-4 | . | CASSPGLYGYTF | TGTGCCAGCAGTCCCGGGCTTTATGGCTACACCTTC
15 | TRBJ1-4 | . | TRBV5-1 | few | CASSSMAGANEKLFF | TGCGCCAGCAGCTCCATGGCGGGGGCTAATGAAAAACTGTTTTTT
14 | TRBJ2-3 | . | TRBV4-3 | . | CASSNGGRTDTQYF | TGCGCCAGCAGCAACGGGGGCAGAACAGATACGCAGTATTTT
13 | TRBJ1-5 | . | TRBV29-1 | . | CSVGLGLGQPQHF | TGCAGCGTTGGATTAGGGTTAGGTCAGCCCCAGCATTTT
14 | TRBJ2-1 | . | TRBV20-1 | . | CSARDAVVRDEQFF | TGCAGTGCTAGAGATGCAGTCGTGAGGGATGAGCAGTTCTTC
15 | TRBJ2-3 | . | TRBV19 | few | CASRSRQRGPDTQYF | TGTGCCAGTAGATCCAGGCAACGCGGTCCAGATACGCAGTATTTT
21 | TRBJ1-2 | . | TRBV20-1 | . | CSARDWGFLLVKPRDVYGYTF | TGCAGTGCTAGAGATTGGGGGTTTTTATTAGTAAAGCCGCGAGACGTCTATGGCTACACCTTC
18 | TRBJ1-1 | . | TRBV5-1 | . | CASSTSLGNTGGNTEAFF | TGCGCCAGCAGCACTTCATTAGGGAACACCGGTGGGAACACTGAAGCTTTCTTT
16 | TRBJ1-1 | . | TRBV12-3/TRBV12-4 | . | CASSHGTDNMNTEAFF | TGTGCCAGCAGTCACGGGACTGATAATATGAACACTGAAGCTTTCTTT
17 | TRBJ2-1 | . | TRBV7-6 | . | CASSSSSGVPSYNEQFF | TGTGCCAGCAGCTCCAGTTCGGGAGTACCCTCCTACAATGAGCAGTTCTTC
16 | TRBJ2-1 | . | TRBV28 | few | CASSLNRDSPWNEQFF | TGTGCCAGCAGTTTAAACCGGGACTCGCCCTGGAATGAGCAGTTCTTC
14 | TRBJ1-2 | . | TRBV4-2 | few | CASSQDPRQAGYTF | TGTGCCAGCAGCCAAGATCCGCGCCAGGCTGGCTACACCTTC
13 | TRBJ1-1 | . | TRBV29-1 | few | CSVRTAPYTEAFF | TGCAGCGTTAGGACAGCTCCGTACACTGAAGCTTTCTTT
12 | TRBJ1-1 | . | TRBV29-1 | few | CSVIRVNTEAFF | TGCAGCGTTATCAGGGTGAACACTGAAGCTTTCTTT
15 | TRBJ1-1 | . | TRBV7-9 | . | CASSHRDNLNTEAFF | TGTGCCAGCAGCCACCGGGACAACTTGAACACTGAAGCTTTCTTT
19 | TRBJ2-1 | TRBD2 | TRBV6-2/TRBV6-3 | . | CASSYPPVTSGGFRDEQFF | TGTGCCAGCAGTTACCCCCCGGTAACTAGCGGGGGGTTCCGGGATGAGCAGTTCTTC
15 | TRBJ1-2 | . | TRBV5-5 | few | CASSTGPGHSYGYTF | TGTGCCAGCAGCACTGGACCAGGCCATTCCTATGGCTACACCTTC
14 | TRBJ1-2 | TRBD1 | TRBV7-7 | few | CARGRQGEVCGYTF | TGTGCCCGGGGGCGACAGGGGGAGGTTTGTGGCTACACCTTC
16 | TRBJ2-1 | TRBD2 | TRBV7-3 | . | CASSPTSGGTYNEQFF | TGTGCCAGCAGCCCGACTAGCGGGGGGACCTACAATGAGCAGTTCTTC
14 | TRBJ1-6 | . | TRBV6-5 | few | CASSYTATVSPLHF | TGTGCCAGCAGTTACACAGCGACCGTCTCACCCCTCCACTTT
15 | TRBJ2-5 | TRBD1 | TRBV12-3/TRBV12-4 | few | CASSWGQAIQETQYF | TGTGCCAGCAGTTGGGGACAGGCCATCCAAGAGACCCAGTACTTC
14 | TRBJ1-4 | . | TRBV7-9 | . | CASSRSWGNEKLFF | TGTGCCAGCAGTCGATCCTGGGGAAATGAAAAACTGTTTTTT
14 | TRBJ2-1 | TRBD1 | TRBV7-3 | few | CASSLRTGEHEQFF | TGTGCCAGCAGCTTACGTACAGGGGAGCATGAGCAGTTCTTC
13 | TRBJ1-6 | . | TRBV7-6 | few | CASSLAGNSPLHF | TGTGCCAGCAGCTTAGCGGGGAATTCACCCCTCCACTTT
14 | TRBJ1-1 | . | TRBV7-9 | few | CASSSPEWAEEAFF | TGTGCCAGCAGCTCACCGGAGTGGGCCGAAGAAGCTTTCTTT